The 27 T cell receptor beta chains below were found in one sample sequenced in a study of shared clonotypes between healthy human individuals. Profiled with immunoSEQ multiplex PCR; TCRdb holds only in-frame clones, not every one. The table records approximately 940,000 clones, about 80% of them present only once. The sample taken for sequencing was memory CD4+ T cells sorted from blood. Subset in this sample: CD45RA-negative fraction. These receptor sequences come from a man between 18 and 35 years old in good health.

The chain uses TRBV30 and TRBJ2-3; perhaps TRBD1 as D (6 bases). CDR1 is GTSNPN and CDR2 is SVGIG in the germline V gene (reference sequence). Trimming took 4 bases from V and 0 from J, leaving 17 bases between them. This CDR3 has 16 amino acids. CDR3 region: CAWTPTGWTSTDTQYF. The CDR3 region has the DNA TGTGCCTGGACTCCGACAGGCTGGACTAGCACAGATACGCAGTATTTT.

V is TRBV19 and J is TRBJ2-7, with D perhaps TRBD2 (5 bases). Between the trimmed V and J ends, which lost 3 bases and 6 bases, there was a span of 15 bases. CDR3 length equals 14 residues. The germline gives CDR1 LNHDA, CDR2 SQIVND (reference sequence). This CDR3 reads CASSITAAGGEQYF. The CDR3 DNA follows: TGTGCCAGTAGTATTACAGCGGCAGGTGGCGAGCAGTACTTC.

The rearrangement links TRBV30 to TRBJ2-7, with 7 bases fitting TRBD1. CDR3 length: 12 amino acids. V lost 5 bases and J lost 0; bases outside the gene matches: 1. Germline CDR1 GTSNPN, CDR2 SVGIG (reference sequence). The CDR3 DNA sequence: TGTGCCTGGGGGGACAGCTCCTACGAGCAGTACTTC. This encodes CAWGDSSYEQYF.

This clone occurred a few times. The chain couples TRBV19 to TRBJ2-3; no clear D gene. This CDR3 region has 16 residues. Trimming cost V 3 bases and J 0 bases, with 13 bases left between them. Germline lookup yields CDR1 LNHDA and CDR2 SQIVND (reference sequence). CDR3 in amino acids: CASSIGPGTSTDTQYF. The CDR3 DNA follows: TGTGCCAGTAGTATCGGGCCGGGTACTAGCACAGATACGCAGTATTTT.

Concerning this clone itself: The junction differs from germline at one of its ends, possibly a read error. The chain is built from TRBV7-7 and TRBJ2-1; the D gene is possibly TRBD2 (6 bases). This CDR3 is 16 amino acids long. Germline lookup yields CDR1 SSHAT and CDR2 FNYEAQ (reference sequence). The CDR3 region is CASSSQITSSINEQFF. CDR3 nucleotide sequence: TGTGCTAGCAGCTCCCAAATAACTAGCAGTATAAATGAGCAGTTCTTC.

This clone has just a few counts. V is TRBV28 and J is TRBJ1-4, with unresolved D. The CDR3 consists of 16 residues. V was clipped by 3 bases and J by 0 bases, with 11 bases between them. Germline V gene lookup returns CDR1 MDHEN and CDR2 SYDVKM. CDR3 amino acids: CASSLEGTATNEKLFF. The CDR3 bases are TGTGCCAGCAGTTTGGAGGGAACTGCAACTAATGAAAAACTGTTTTTT.

The genes are TRBV19 and TRBJ2-2, with D uncertain. Germline CDR1 reads LNHDA; CDR2 reads SQIVND (reference sequence). CDR3 length: 13 residues. Trimming removed 4 bases from V and 8 bases from J, with 11 bases in between. DNA for the CDR3: TGTGCCAGTAGTAGGACCGCCAGGGGGGAGCTGTTTTTT. Its protein product is CASSRTARGELFF. The whole variable domain, filled in from reference TRBV19 and TRBJ2-2, reads DGGITQSPKYLFRKEGQNVTLSCEQNLNHDAMYWYRQDPGQGLRLIYYSQIVNDFQKGDIAEGYSVSREKKESFPLTVTSAQKNPTAFYLCASSRTARGELFFGEGSRLTVL.

The V and J genes are TRBV2 and TRBJ1-1, with D unclear. The germline V and J ends were trimmed by 4 bases and 1 base, with 10 bases remaining between them. From germline, CDR1 is SNHLY and CDR2 FYNNEI. This CDR3 spans 14 amino acids. CDR3 amino acids: CASSVITANTEAFF. CDR3 coding DNA: TGTGCCAGCAGTGTCATTACAGCGAACACTGAAGCTTTCTTT. Together with reference TRBV2 and TRBJ1-1, the CDR3 gives the full variable domain: EPEVTQTPSHQVTQMGQEVILRCVPISNHLYFYWYRQILGQKVEFLVSFYNNEISEKSEIFDDQFSVERPDGSNFTLKIRSTKLEDSAMYFCASSVITANTEAFFGQGTRLTVV.

V and J are TRBV5-1 and TRBJ1-2, with 8 bases lining up with TRBD1. V shed 0 bases and J 7 bases; nucleotides not matched to a gene: 5. This CDR3 contains 14 residues. Germline-derived CDR1 and CDR2 are SGHRS and YFSETQ. The CDR3 sequence: CASSLADRGLGYTF. The CDR3 nucleotides read TGCGCCAGCAGCTTGGCCGACAGGGGTCTTGGCTACACCTTC.

Details on this clone: The junction and the germline gene differ at one end; a read error may be behind it. The chain links TRBV13 to TRBJ2-7; possibly TRBD1 or TRBD2 for D (6 bases each). The length of the CDR3 is 14 residues. Germline lookup yields CDR1 PRHDT and CDR2 FYEKMQ (reference sequence). The CDR3 DNA reads TGTGCCAGCAGCATAGGGGGGAGGCCCTCCGAGCAGTACTTC. It translates to CASSIGGRPSEQYF.

This clone was picked up a small number of times. This chain links TRBV7-6 with TRBJ2-1; 9 bases match TRBD1. Germline V gene sequence: CDR1 SGHVS, CDR2 FNYEAQ. The CDR3 consists of 14 residues. V was clipped by 5 bases and J by 9 bases; unmatched bases: 8. DNA of the CDR3: TGTGCCAGCAGCCCCGGGACAGGGTCGGTTGAGCAGTTCTTC. Translating it yields CASSPGTGSVEQFF.

The chain couples TRBV9 to TRBJ1-3, with 9 nucleotides matching TRBD1. Germline V lookup: CDR1 SGDLS, CDR2 YYNGEE. V shed 3 bases and J 4 bases; nucleotides not matched to a gene: 8. This CDR3 has 16 amino acids. This CDR3 reads CASSAKGQGLGNTIYF. The DNA of the CDR3 is TGTGCCAGCAGCGCGAAGGGACAGGGCCTCGGAAACACCATATATTTT.

The chain has TRBV10-3 and TRBJ2-3; D could derive from TRBD1 or TRBD2 (6 bases each). In germline, CDR1 is ENHRY, CDR2 SYGVKD. Trimming cost V 11 bases and J 5 bases, with 14 bases left between them. The CDR3 covers 12 residues. The CDR3: CALGGLGDTQYF. The DNA for the CDR3 is TGTGCCCTCGGGGGCCTCGGAGATACGCAGTATTTT.

In the case of this clone: A single base separates this from a much larger clone, so it may be a read error. Other nucleotide sequences in the sample specify the same CDR3. CDR3 residues: CASSSSYEQYF. The CDR3 DNA reads TGCGCCAGCTCTAGCTCCTACGAGCAGTACTTC. This chain uses TRBV5-1 with TRBJ2-7; D remains ambiguous. The CDR3 consists of 11 residues. Germline V lookup: CDR1 SGHRS, CDR2 YFSETQ. With 7 bases removed from V and 0 bases from J, the gap between germline ends came to 5 bases.

This clone occurred once. The chain couples TRBV5-4 to TRBJ1-6; no reliable D call. Germline values: CDR1 SGHNT, CDR2 YYREEE (reference sequence). The V end was cut by 4 bases, the J end by 7 bases, with 12 bases between. This CDR3 contains 14 residues. The CDR3 bases are TGTGCCAGCAGCCCCCCGGCCGTAAATTCACCCCTCCACTTT. It specifies CASSPPAVNSPLHF.

This clone was seen a handful of times. Different DNA sequences within this sample yield the same CDR3. This rearrangement joins TRBV29-1 to TRBJ1-2; no firm D call. V was trimmed by 4 bases and J by 4 bases, leaving 7 bases between them. This CDR3 is 11 amino acids long. Germline V lookup: CDR1 SQVTM, CDR2 ANQGSEA. The CDR3 loop is CSVGEGYGYTF. The CDR3 coding sequence is TGCAGCGTTGGGGAGGGCTATGGCTACACCTTC.

This clone was recorded only once. J is TRBJ2-7 and V is TRBV5-5; D gene uncertain. Trimming left V 0 bases short and J 3 bases short, with 13 bases between. The CDR3 spans 15 residues. Per the germline V gene, CDR1 is SGHKS and CDR2 is YYEKEE (reference sequence). The CDR3 DNA sequence: TGTGCCAGCAGCTTGGAAGGGCGACAACTCTACGAGCAGTACTTC. As protein: CASSLEGRQLYEQYF.

A note on this clone: Being one base from a much bigger clone, this may be a read error. The chain links TRBV5-4 to TRBJ2-6; no clear D gene. This CDR3 has 14 amino acids. Trimming pared 2 bases from V and 0 bases from J, leaving 3 bases between. Germline V gene data show CDR1 as SGHNT and CDR2 as YYREEE (reference sequence). The CDR3 spells CASSLDSGANVLTF. As DNA, the CDR3 is TGTGCCAGCAGCTTAGACTCTGGGGCCAACGTCCTGACTTTC.

This clone appeared a few times. The gene calls are TRBV5-6 and TRBJ1-2; D uncertain. V dropped 4 bases and J dropped 8 bases, with 9 bases sitting between them. CDR3 length equals 11 residues. Germline V gene data show CDR1 as SGHDT and CDR2 as YYEEEE. CDR3 amino acids: CASSLGPGYTF. CDR3 DNA sequence: TGTGCCAGCAGCCTAGGTCCGGGCTACACCTTC.

The rearrangement links TRBV29-1 to TRBJ2-7; the D gene is possibly TRBD2 (6 bases). CDR1 SQVTM and CDR2 ANQGSEA come from the germline V gene. The CDR3 has 15 residues. V shed 0 bases and J shed 2 bases, with 14 bases lying between them. The CDR3 sequence is CSVEDGRTTPYEQYF. Written as DNA, the CDR3 is TGCAGCGTTGAAGATGGGAGGACAACTCCCTACGAGCAGTACTTC.

The chain is built from TRBV5-5 and TRBJ1-2, with TRBD1 matching 7 bases. In germline, CDR1 is SGHKS, CDR2 YYEKEE (reference sequence). This CDR3 comprises 16 residues. Trimming cost V 0 bases and J 1 base; bases outside gene matches: 6. This CDR3 is CASSLGPGQLNYGYTF. CDR3 DNA sequence: TGTGCCAGCAGCTTGGGCCCGGGACAGCTTAACTATGGCTACACCTTC.

In its sample, this clone was seen once. The chain couples TRBV4-1 to TRBJ1-4, with D uncertain. The CDR3 totals 14 residues. With 0 bases removed from V and 2 bases from J, the gap between germline ends came to 4 bases. Germline values: CDR1 MGHRA, CDR2 YSYEKL. CDR3 nucleotide sequence: TGCGCCAGCAGCCAAGAGGAGACTAATGAAAAACTGTTTTTT. This translates into CASSQEETNEKLFF.

As to this clone: Other DNA sequences in the same sample also yield this CDR3. This chain links TRBV5-1 with TRBJ2-3; the D gene is possibly TRBD1 (6 bases). V lost 1 base and J 0 bases, leaving 6 bases between the germline ends. Germline CDR1 reads SGHRS; CDR2 reads YFSETQ. The CDR3 runs to 14 residues. The CDR3 sequence: CASSLTGSTDTQYF. The CDR3, as DNA: TGCGCCAGCAGCTTGACAGGGAGCACAGATACGCAGTATTTT.

The gene calls are TRBV9 and TRBJ2-3; 8 nucleotides agree with TRBD1. This CDR3 is 16 amino acids long. In germline, CDR1 is SGDLS, CDR2 YYNGEE. The J segment lost 1 base and the V segment lost 9 bases, leaving 13 bases of the junction unmatched. The CDR3 coding sequence is TGTGCCATCCAAGGACAGGGTCGTAGGGGCACAGATACGCAGTATTTT. It encodes CAIQGQGRRGTDTQYF.

This clone has more than one count but fewer than ten. The chain combines TRBV30 with TRBJ1-5; D might be TRBD1 (5 bases). Germline loops: CDR1 GTSNPN, CDR2 SVGIG (reference sequence). The CDR3 loop spans 14 amino acids. V lost 3 bases and J 6 bases, leaving 15 bases between the germline ends. The CDR3 DNA sequence: TGTGCCTGGAGCAGAGGGCAGGGTAGTCAGCCCCAGCATTTT. Its protein product is CAWSRGQGSQPQHF.

Only a few counts were recorded for this clone. This CDR3 is also generated by other DNA sequences in the sample. The genes are TRBV18 and TRBJ1-5; D is unclear. CDR3 size: 13 residues. V was cut by 3 bases and J by 4 bases, with 7 bases left in between. In germline, CDR1 is KGHSH, CDR2 LQKENI. This CDR3 reads CASSPEGNQPQHF. The DNA of the CDR3 is TGTGCCAGCTCACCCGAAGGGAATCAGCCCCAGCATTTT.

The chain is built from TRBV28 and TRBJ1-5; no reliable D call. This CDR3 has 15 residues. Germline CDR1 MDHEN, CDR2 SYDVKM. Trimming cost V 5 bases and J 6 bases, with 17 bases left between them. The CDR3 protein is CASSPPGGRGQPQHF. DNA for the CDR3: TGTGCCAGCAGTCCTCCGGGAGGACGAGGTCAGCCCCAGCATTTT.